This T cell receptor beta chain came from a study of vaccination effects on CD4 cells after COVID-19. About the research overall: Pools of viral peptides were used by the ViraFEST assay to expand antigen-specific CD4+ T cells ahead of sequencing.

With regard to this clone: Its antigen is still unknown.

Germline trimming cut 2 bases from V and 4 bases from J; bases unmatched to any gene: 9. Germline lookup yields CDR1 SGHTA and CDR2 FQGNSA. The CDR3 covers 17 residues. It was after 10 days of culture that CD4+ T cells were isolated. Two doses of BNT162b2 or mRNA-1273 vaccine were administered to participants. The vaccine recipients had no prior SARS-CoV-2 infection, with negative nucleocapsid antibodies. TCRdb's table, derived via immunoSEQ multiplex PCR, lists solely in-frame clones and lacks some. In the table there are under 55,000 clones, approximately 70% of which are singletons. The rearrangement uses TRBV7-2 and TRBJ2-2; the match to TRBD1 covers 8 bases. Here the sequenced sample was CD4+ T cells from PBMCs cultured without peptide, taken after COVID-19 vaccination. The sequence came from a human donor who received a COVID-19 vaccine. CDR3 in amino acids: CASSLSSGGLRTGELFF. The CDR3 DNA follows: TGTGCCAGCAGCTTATCTTCAGGGGGCTTGCGCACCGGGGAGCTGTTTTTT.